This T cell receptor (beta chain) was profiled in a study of CD8+ T cells in alopecia areata. cDNA prepared by RNA extraction and subsequent reverse transcription served as the template for sequencing. The assay was immunoSEQ multiplex PCR, and TCRdb's table has in-frame clones only and misses some. The sample records some 170,000 clones, 50% to 75% being singletons. Germline V gene data show CDR1 as SQVTM and CDR2 as ANQGSEA. This CDR3 spans 12 amino acids. The ends were cut back, 8 bases at V and 2 bases at J, with 11 bases in the middle. As to treatment: oral pan-JAK inhibitor, 5-10 mg twice daily. This clone came up once.

The sequence derives from a human donor with alopecia areata. The starting material was CD4+ T cells sorted from blood, obtained at week 56, from a patient treated with tofacitinib. This sequence joins TRBV29-1 and TRBJ2-3; a weak D match, TRBD2 (5 bases). The CDR3 region has the DNA TGCAGCTCGGACTCCGCCACAGATACGCAGTATTTT. Amino acid sequence: CSSDSATDTQYF.